A single sample gave rise to the 18 T cell receptor beta chains below, sequenced in a study of shared clonotypes between healthy human individuals. TCRdb keeps only in-frame clones here, not all; method: immunoSEQ multiplex PCR. Among hundreds of thousands of clones listed, around four fifths were seen once. Sequenced: memory CD4+ T cells sorted from blood. The subset is: CD45RA-negative fraction. The origin of the receptors is a woman in her thirties in good health.

This chain links TRBV5-6 with TRBJ2-7; D possibly corresponds to TRBD2 (5 bases). CDR1 is SGHDT and CDR2 is YYEEEE in the germline V gene. V lost 5 bases and J 7 bases, leaving 10 bases between the germline ends. The CDR3 contains 11 residues. CDR3 in DNA: TGTGCCAGCAGGCACCGAGGGGAGCAGTACTTC. The encoded protein is CASRHRGEQYF.

The J gene is TRBJ2-5, the V gene TRBV2, with 7 bases identical to TRBD1. V shed 5 bases and J 5 bases; nucleotides not matched to a gene: 5. This CDR3 region has 13 residues. Germline lookup yields CDR1 SNHLY and CDR2 FYNNEI. CDR3 protein: CASSQTGLETQYF. CDR3 coding DNA: TGTGCCAGCAGTCAGACAGGGCTGGAGACCCAGTACTTC.

The chain has TRBV11-2 and TRBJ2-7; D is undetermined. The CDR3 loop spans 14 amino acids. Per germline, CDR1 SGHAT and CDR2 FQNNGV. V was pared by 5 bases and J by 0 bases, with 11 bases between. CDR3 sequence: CASSPPTSSYEQYF. Written as DNA, the CDR3 is TGTGCCAGCAGCCCCCCCACGAGCTCCTACGAGCAGTACTTC.

The V call is TRBV5-1, the J call TRBJ2-1; TRBD2 aligns across 7 bases. This CDR3 has 16 amino acids. V was clipped by 0 bases and J by 6 bases; unmatched bases: 9. Germline V gene lookup returns CDR1 SGHRS and CDR2 YFSETQ. The CDR3: CASSLDAGVIPNEQFF. The CDR3 DNA is TGCGCCAGCAGCTTGGACGCGGGAGTCATACCCAATGAGCAGTTCTTC.

The chain has TRBV5-1 and TRBJ1-1, with D hard to call. The CDR3 contains 15 residues. V was clipped by 4 bases and J by 0 bases, with 13 bases between them. Germline-derived CDR1 and CDR2 are SGHRS and YFSETQ. The CDR3 sequence is CASSPAGGMNTEAFF. Written as DNA, the CDR3 is TGCGCCAGCAGCCCGGCGGGCGGTATGAACACTGAAGCTTTCTTT.

This rearrangement joins TRBV4-1 to TRBJ2-1; TRBD2 matches 9 bases. After removal of 1 base from V and 4 bases from J, the junction contained 5 bases not matched to a gene. In germline, CDR1 is MGHRA, CDR2 YSYEKL. The CDR3 covers 16 residues. CDR3 amino acids: CASSQASGTLYNEQFF. CDR3 DNA: TGCGCCAGCAGCCAAGCTAGCGGGACTCTTTACAATGAGCAGTTCTTC.

The chain uses TRBV10-3 and TRBJ1-4; D may be TRBD1 (6 bases). This CDR3 is 13 amino acids long. The germline V gene encodes CDR1 ENHRY and CDR2 SYGVKD. The ends were cut back, 9 bases at V and 8 bases at J, with 16 bases in the middle. The CDR3 DNA reads TGTGCCATTAGCGGGGGCTGGGACGAAAAACTGTTTTTT. Protein sequence: CAISGGWDEKLFF.

The CDR3 loop is CAISDGQNEKLFF. The CDR3 nucleotides are TGTGCCATCAGTGATGGGCAGAATGAAAAACTGTTTTTT. The chain carries TRBV10-3 and TRBJ1-4; D unclear. The V end was cut by 3 bases, the J end by 5 bases, with 7 bases between. Per germline, CDR1 ENHRY and CDR2 SYGVKD. The CDR3 length is 13 residues.

The sample holds a few counts of this clone. The chain has TRBV5-4 and TRBJ2-5; TRBD1 matches 10 bases. The germline CDR1 and CDR2 sequences are SGHNT and YYREEE (reference sequence). The CDR3 is 16 residues long. V lost 4 bases, J lost 2 bases, and 8 bases stayed unmatched. CDR3: CASSTRTGGLQETQYF. The CDR3 region has the DNA TGTGCCAGCAGCACTAGGACAGGGGGATTGCAAGAGACCCAGTACTTC.

The table lists this clone with many counts. The chain links TRBV25-1 to TRBJ2-5; D ambiguous. In germline, CDR1 is MGHDK, CDR2 SYGVNS. The germline V and J ends were trimmed by 2 bases and 5 bases, with 0 bases remaining between them. The CDR3 runs 10 residues. This CDR3 is CASSEETQYF. CDR3 bases: TGTGCCAGCAGTGAAGAGACCCAGTACTTC.

This clone was picked up a small number of times. DNA for the CDR3: TGTGCCAGCAGTGAACTTCCCGGACAGAGGACCGGGGAGCTGTTTTTT. Encoded protein: CASSELPGQRTGELFF. This rearrangement joins TRBV2 to TRBJ2-2; the D gene is possibly TRBD1 (6 bases). CDR1 is SNHLY, CDR2 FYNNEI, per germline. The V gene lost 2 bases and the J gene lost 5 bases, with 15 bases spanning the gap. CDR3 size: 16 residues.

This clone turned up a few times. Other nucleotide sequences from this sample produce the same CDR3. V is TRBV19 and J is TRBJ1-3; TRBD1 aligns across 7 bases. Per germline, CDR1 LNHDA and CDR2 SQIVND (reference sequence). CDR3 length: 14 amino acids. V shed 7 bases, J shed 2 bases, and the junction held 5 bases outside the gene matches. CDR3 sequence (DNA): TGTGCCAGTACCATCGGGACAGCTGGAAACACCATATATTTT. Translating it yields CASTIGTAGNTIYF.

The chain uses TRBV6-1 and TRBJ2-1, with 9 positions matching TRBD2. The CDR3 loop spans 15 amino acids. The V gene's germline CDR1 is MNHNS and CDR2 SASEGT. V lost 3 bases, J lost 5 bases, and 5 bases stayed unmatched. Here the CDR3 reads CASSDVAGAHNEQFF. For the CDR3, the DNA is TGTGCCAGCAGTGATGTAGCGGGAGCCCACAATGAGCAGTTCTTC.

The chain couples TRBV5-1 to TRBJ2-1; TRBD2 is a possible D gene (6 bases). CDR1 SGHRS and CDR2 YFSETQ come from the germline V gene. The CDR3 sequence is 16 residues long. V lost 0 bases to trimming and J lost 0 bases, with 10 bases between them. CDR3 nucleotides: TGCGCCAGCAGCTTGGCAGCGGGTGGCTCCTACAATGAGCAGTTCTTC. Its translation is CASSLAAGGSYNEQFF.

In its sample, this clone was seen once. The gene calls are TRBV7-2 and TRBJ1-5; D might be TRBD1 (6 bases). The CDR3 is made up of 14 amino acids. V was trimmed by 3 bases and J by 6 bases, leaving 12 bases between them. Per the germline V gene, CDR1 is SGHTA and CDR2 is FQGNSA. CDR3 DNA sequence: TGTGCCAGCAGCTTCAACAGGGATCGTCAGCCCCAGCATTTT. Translated: CASSFNRDRQPQHF.

In nucleotides, the CDR3 is TGTGCCAGCAGTGAAGGGGCGGCCCCCAGCAATCAGCCCCAGCATTTT. It translates to CASSEGAAPSNQPQHF. The chain carries TRBV6-1 and TRBJ1-5; D call uncertain. In germline, CDR1 is MNHNS, CDR2 SASEGT. Trimming pared 1 base from V and 1 base from J, leaving 11 bases between. CDR3 length equals 16 residues.

V usage is TRBV28 and J usage is TRBJ2-2, with TRBD2 as a possible D gene (6 bases). Germline V gene data show CDR1 as MDHEN and CDR2 as SYDVKM. Trimming took 4 bases from V and 5 from J, leaving 14 bases between them. CDR3 size: 15 residues. As DNA, the CDR3 is TGTGCCAGCAGTTCTACGGGAGTTGGAACCGGGGAGCTGTTTTTT. It encodes CASSSTGVGTGELFF.

The CDR3 coding sequence is TGTGCCAGCAGCTCCACAGCAGCCAAAAACATTCAGTACTTC. This encodes CASSSTAAKNIQYF. The rearrangement links TRBV7-2 to TRBJ2-4; D call uncertain. This CDR3 is 14 amino acids long. V was clipped by 4 bases and J by 0 bases, with 7 bases between them. CDR1 SGHTA and CDR2 FQGNSA come from the germline V gene.